The 27 T cell receptor beta chains listed next were all sequenced from one sample in a study of shared clonotypes between healthy human individuals. Produced via immunoSEQ multiplex PCR; TCRdb's table is partial and in-frame only. The sample comprises some 2.1 million clones, just under 95% of which are singletons, and around 1.1% rests with the top ten. The naive CD8 subset, CD45RO-negative cells positively selected for CCR7, excluded terminally differentiated effector memory CD45RA+ cells. Sequencing was carried out using naive CD8+ T cells sorted from blood. These receptor sequences come from a man between 18 and 35 years old in good health.

This chain links TRBV4-1 with TRBJ2-3; 12 bases align to TRBD1. The V gene's germline CDR1 is MGHRA and CDR2 YSYEKL. The length of the CDR3 is 17 residues. V shed 4 bases, J shed 6 bases, and the junction held 11 bases outside the gene matches. The CDR3 loop is CASSRSPGQGASDTQYF. The CDR3 nucleotides are TGCGCCAGCAGCCGCTCGCCGGGACAGGGGGCGTCGGATACGCAGTATTTT.

The chain joins TRBV29-1 to TRBJ2-1; 7 positions agree with TRBD2. CDR1 is SQVTM, CDR2 ANQGSEA, per germline. Trimming cost V 0 bases and J 7 bases; bases outside gene matches: 3. This CDR3 region has 13 residues. The CDR3 bases are TGCAGCGTTGAAGATGCGGGGGAAAATGAGCAGTTCTTC. It codes for CSVEDAGENEQFF.

The rearrangement joins TRBV19 to TRBJ1-4; 7 nucleotides match TRBD1. Germline V gene sequence: CDR1 LNHDA, CDR2 SQIVND (reference sequence). J was trimmed by 4 bases and V by 5 bases; bases with no gene match: 4. There are 14 residues in the CDR3. In DNA form, the CDR3 reads TGTGCCAGTAGTTATCCAGGGGGTAATGAAAAACTGTTTTTT. This gives the protein CASSYPGGNEKLFF.

CDR3 amino acids: CASSDYQDSTDTQYF. The CDR3 coding sequence is TGTGCCAGCAGCGATTACCAGGATAGCACAGATACGCAGTATTTT. The J gene is TRBJ2-3, the V gene TRBV6-5; unclear D gene. With 6 bases removed from V and 0 bases from J, the gap between germline ends came to 13 bases. The CDR3 runs to 15 residues. Germline V lookup: CDR1 MNHEY, CDR2 SVGAGI.

The chain uses TRBV28 and TRBJ1-5, with 7 nucleotides matching TRBD1. V shed 4 bases and J 4 bases; nucleotides not matched to a gene: 7. The germline gives CDR1 MDHEN, CDR2 SYDVKM. The CDR3 is 15 amino acids. In DNA, the CDR3 is TGTGCCAGCAGTTCGACAGGGAGGTCGAATCAGCCCCAGCATTTT. Amino acid sequence: CASSSTGRSNQPQHF.

As regards this clone: The same CDR3 arises from other DNA sequences in this sample as well. The V gene is TRBV6-5, the J gene TRBJ2-3; D tentatively fits TRBD1 or TRBD2 (5 bases each). The CDR3 is 14 amino acids. The V gene lost 2 bases and the J gene lost 3 bases, with 9 bases spanning the gap. Looked up from germline, CDR1 is MNHEY and CDR2 is SVGAGI. The CDR3 DNA is TGTGCCAGCAGTTACGGGGGTGCGACAGATACGCAGTATTTT. Translation gives CASSYGGATDTQYF.

J is TRBJ2-3 and V is TRBV5-4; TRBD2 matches 11 bases. J gave up 6 bases and V 2 bases, and 5 bases lay outside the gene matches. The CDR3 spans 15 residues. CDR1 is SGHNT, CDR2 YYREEE, per germline (reference sequence). As DNA, the CDR3 is TGTGCCAGCAGCTTTAGCGGGGGGGCCCTGGATACGCAGTATTTT. Translation gives CASSFSGGALDTQYF.

The gene calls are TRBV30 and TRBJ2-3, with 16 bases fitting TRBD2. Germline values: CDR1 GTSNPN, CDR2 SVGIG (reference sequence). The V gene end was trimmed by 8 bases and the J gene end by 8 bases; junction bases not matched to a gene: 22. This CDR3 contains 19 residues. Here the CDR3 reads CAGTAGTSGGALVIGTQYF. CDR3 sequence (DNA): TGTGCCGGAACGGCCGGGACTAGCGGGGGGGCACTGGTCATTGGTACGCAGTATTTT.

The chain is built from TRBV27 and TRBJ2-3; 9 nucleotides align to TRBD1. Looked up from germline, CDR1 is MNHEY and CDR2 is SMNVEV (reference sequence). V dropped 0 bases and J dropped 2; count of bases not matched to a gene: 3. This CDR3 comprises 16 residues. Here the CDR3 DNA reads TGTGCCAGCAGTTTATCCTGGGACAGGGTCACAGATACGCAGTATTTT. Its translation is CASSLSWDRVTDTQYF.

A remark on this clone: In the same sample, other DNA sequences code for this CDR3. The chain couples TRBV7-9 to TRBJ1-1, with 8 bases identical to TRBD1. The CDR3 runs to 15 residues. The germline gives CDR1 SEHNR, CDR2 FQNEAQ (reference sequence). J gave up 1 base and V 1 base, and 2 bases lay outside the gene matches. This chain's CDR3 is CASSLVGQGNTEAFF. The CDR3 coding sequence is TGTGCCAGCAGCTTAGTCGGACAGGGGAACACTGAAGCTTTCTTT.

With respect to this clone: This sample also contains other DNA sequences that code for the same CDR3. The chain recombines TRBV7-9 with TRBJ2-2; D call uncertain. CDR3 length equals 12 residues. Trimming stripped 3 bases from V and 7 bases from J, with 6 bases between. The germline CDR1 and CDR2 sequences are SEHNR and FQNEAQ (reference sequence). The CDR3 region has the DNA TGTGCCAGCAGCTTCGGAGACGGGGAGCTGTTTTTT. This gives the protein CASSFGDGELFF.

CDR3 residues: CAISESLDEQYF. The CDR3 nucleotides are TGTGCCATCAGTGAGTCGCTAGACGAGCAGTACTTC. The gene calls are TRBV10-3 and TRBJ2-7, with unresolved D. Germline lookup yields CDR1 ENHRY and CDR2 SYGVKD. V was pared by 0 bases and J by 5 bases, with 5 bases between. The CDR3 contains 12 residues.

As DNA, the CDR3 is TGTGCCAGCAGTTTTCCCAGGAACAATCAGCCCCAGCATTTT. Its protein product is CASSFPRNNQPQHF. The genes are TRBV27 and TRBJ1-5; D ambiguous. The CDR3 is made up of 14 amino acids. CDR1 and CDR2 (germline): MNHEY, SMNVEV (reference sequence). With 3 bases removed from V and 3 bases from J, the gap between germline ends came to 9 bases.

Details on this clone: This specimen includes other DNA sequences encoding the same CDR3. The chain carries TRBV28 and TRBJ2-7; D remains unclear. CDR3 length: 12 residues. V was shortened by 2 bases and J by 3 bases, with 5 bases between the two germline ends. Germline CDR1 is MDHEN and CDR2 is SYDVKM. The CDR3 DNA is TGTGCCAGCAGTTTACTGGACTACGAGCAGTACTTC. Protein sequence: CASSLLDYEQYF.

On this clone: Other DNA sequences in this sample translate to the same CDR3. The chain recombines TRBV6-1 with TRBJ2-7; 8 bases map to TRBD1. Trimming took 3 bases from V and 5 from J; bases not matched to a gene: 3. This CDR3 comprises 13 residues. Per the germline V gene, CDR1 is MNHNS and CDR2 is SASEGT. Here the CDR3 reads CASSDGQGHEQYF. The CDR3 region has the DNA TGTGCCAGCAGTGATGGACAGGGTCACGAGCAGTACTTC.

The chain uses TRBV19 and TRBJ2-7; either TRBD1 or TRBD2 may fit D (5 bases each). The CDR3 has 13 amino acids. Germline-derived CDR1 and CDR2 are LNHDA and SQIVND (reference sequence). Trimming cost V 2 bases and J 5 bases, with 10 bases left between them. The CDR3 protein is CASSINWGHEQYF. The CDR3 DNA reads as TGTGCCAGTAGTATAAATTGGGGACACGAGCAGTACTTC.

This clone was picked up one time. The V gene is TRBV13, the J gene TRBJ2-5; TRBD2 aligns across 7 bases. V lost 4 bases to trimming and J lost 6 bases; unmatched junction nucleotides: 11. Germline V gene lookup returns CDR1 PRHDT and CDR2 FYEKMQ (reference sequence). There are 15 residues in the CDR3. CDR3 protein: CASSSFGGGSKTQYF. As DNA, the CDR3 is TGTGCCAGCAGCTCCTTCGGCGGGGGTTCAAAGACCCAGTACTTC.

This clone was seen only a few times. Distinct nucleotide sequences in the sample also encode this CDR3. The J gene is TRBJ1-1, the V gene TRBV6-5, with D perhaps matching TRBD1 (5 bases). The V end lost 4 bases, the J end lost 1 base, and 7 bases lay between the germline ends. CDR3 length: 13 residues. Germline V CDR1 and CDR2: MNHEY, SVGAGI. This CDR3 is CASSFGGNTEAFF. The CDR3 DNA reads as TGTGCCAGCAGTTTTGGGGGGAACACTGAAGCTTTCTTT.

The chain couples TRBV13 to TRBJ2-7; TRBD1 agrees at 9 bases. After removal of 4 bases from V and 5 bases from J, the junction contained 6 bases not matched to a gene. CDR3 length: 14 amino acids. The germline CDR1 and CDR2 sequences are PRHDT and FYEKMQ (reference sequence). The CDR3 loop is CASSSGTGFHEQYF. For the CDR3, the DNA is TGTGCCAGCAGCTCCGGGACAGGGTTCCACGAGCAGTACTTC.

The chain is built from TRBV5-6 and TRBJ2-7; 9 bases align to TRBD2. V was pared by 2 bases and J by 3 bases, with 3 bases of the junction left unmatched. Germline CDR1 is SGHDT and CDR2 is YYEEEE. The CDR3 has 14 amino acids. The CDR3 protein is CASSFGTSLYEQYF. For the CDR3, the DNA is TGTGCCAGCAGCTTCGGGACTAGCCTCTACGAGCAGTACTTC.

This chain connects TRBV14 to TRBJ2-1; 14 nucleotides match TRBD2. This CDR3 region has 16 residues. V gave up 2 bases and J gave up 10 bases; unmatched junction bases: 7. Germline CDR1 and CDR2: SGHDN and FVKESK. CDR3 sequence reads: CASSQPTSGRAWEQFF. The DNA for the CDR3 is TGTGCCAGCAGCCAACCGACTAGCGGGAGGGCCTGGGAGCAGTTCTTC.

V usage is TRBV29-1 and J usage is TRBJ2-1; D is perhaps TRBD1 (5 bases). Trimming took 6 bases from V and 7 from J, leaving 13 bases between them. Germline lookup yields CDR1 SQVTM and CDR2 ANQGSEA. This CDR3 has 12 amino acids. DNA for the CDR3: TGCAGCGTCTGGGCATGGACAAATGAGCAGTTCTTC. Protein: CSVWAWTNEQFF.

On this clone: One base away lies a much larger clone, so this may be a sequencing read error. This chain connects TRBV29-1 to TRBJ1-1, with a possible D match to TRBD1 (5 bases). The CDR3 is 12 amino acids. Germline assignment: CDR1 SQVTM and CDR2 ANQGSEA. Trimming removed 4 bases from V and 1 base from J, with 7 bases in between. The CDR3 sequence: CSVGQPNTEAFF. Here the CDR3 DNA reads TGCAGCGTTGGACAGCCGAACACTGAAGCTTTCTTT.

The rearrangement joins TRBV9 to TRBJ1-1; D not resolved. Germline loops: CDR1 SGDLS, CDR2 YYNGEE. V lost 1 base and J lost 1, with 17 bases in between. CDR3 length equals 17 residues. CDR3 bases: TGTGCCAGCAGCGTACTTGCAGAACTAGGAAAGAACACTGAAGCTTTCTTT. It specifies CASSVLAELGKNTEAFF.

Written as DNA, the CDR3 is TGCGCCAGCAGCCAAGATGCAGGCACCGGGGAGCTGTTTTTT. Translation: CASSQDAGTGELFF. V gene TRBV4-3 combines with J gene TRBJ2-2, with D uncertain. The CDR3 extends over 14 amino acids. Germline CDR1 reads LGHNA; CDR2 reads YSLEER. Trimming cost V 0 bases and J 4 bases, with 6 bases left between them.

This clone was seen just once. The V gene is TRBV12-2, the J gene TRBJ1-6; the table gives TRBD1 as D, unverified against the DNA. TRBV12-2 is noted as a pseudogene. The CDR3 contains 17 residues. The CDR3 sequence: CASRRGRWSRYNSPLHF. CDR3 sequence (DNA): TGTGCAAGTCGGAGGGGGCGATGGTCTAGATATAATTCACCCCTCCACTTT.

V usage is TRBV10-2 and J usage is TRBJ2-7, with 9 bases aligning to TRBD1. Looked up from germline, CDR1 is WSHSY and CDR2 is SAAADI. The CDR3 spans 10 residues. Trimming took 9 bases from V and 6 from J; bases not matched to a gene: 0. CDR3 bases: TGCGCCAGGACAGGGGGCGAGCAGTACTTC. This sequence encodes CARTGGEQYF.